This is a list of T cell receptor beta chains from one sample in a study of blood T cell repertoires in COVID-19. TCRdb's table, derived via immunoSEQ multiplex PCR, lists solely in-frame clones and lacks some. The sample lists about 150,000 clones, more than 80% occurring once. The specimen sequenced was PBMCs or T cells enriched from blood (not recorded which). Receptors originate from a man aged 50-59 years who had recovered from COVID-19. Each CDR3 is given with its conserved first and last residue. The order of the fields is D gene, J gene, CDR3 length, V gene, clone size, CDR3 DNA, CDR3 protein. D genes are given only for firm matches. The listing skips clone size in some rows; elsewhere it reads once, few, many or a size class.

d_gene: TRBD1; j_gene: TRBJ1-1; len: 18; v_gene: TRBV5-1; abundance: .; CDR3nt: TGCGCCAGCAGCTTGGCAGGGGGCGCGACCGACCCCCTTGTAGTAGCTTTCTTT; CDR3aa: CASSLAGGATDPLVVAFF
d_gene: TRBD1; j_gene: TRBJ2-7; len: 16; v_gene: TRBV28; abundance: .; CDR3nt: TGTGCCAGCAGTCCCCTGGGACAGCAGTACTCCTACGAGCAGTACTTC; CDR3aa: CASSPLGQQYSYEQYF
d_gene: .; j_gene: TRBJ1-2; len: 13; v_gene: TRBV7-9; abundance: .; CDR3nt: TGTGCCAGCAGCTTATCTGGGGCGGATGGCTACACCTTC; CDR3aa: CASSLSGADGYTF
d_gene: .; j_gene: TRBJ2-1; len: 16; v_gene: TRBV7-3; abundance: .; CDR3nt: TGTGCCAGCAGCTTAGGGGGCTATCCCTCCTACAATGAGCAGTTCTTC; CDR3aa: CASSLGGYPSYNEQFF
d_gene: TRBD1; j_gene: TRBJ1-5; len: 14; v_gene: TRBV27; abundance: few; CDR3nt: TGTGCCAGCAGTCCTCAGGGGGCAAGACAGCCCCAGCATTTT; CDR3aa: CASSPQGARQPQHF
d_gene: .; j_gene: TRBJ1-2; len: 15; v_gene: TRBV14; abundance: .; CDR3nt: TGTGCCAGCAGCACAAAACAGAGAGCTAACTATGGCTACACCTTC; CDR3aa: CASSTKQRANYGYTF
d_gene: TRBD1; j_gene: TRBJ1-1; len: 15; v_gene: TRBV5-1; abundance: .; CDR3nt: TGCGCCAGCAGCTTGGTCGGCAGGGGGAGTTCTGAAGCTTTCTTT; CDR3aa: CASSLVGRGSSEAFF
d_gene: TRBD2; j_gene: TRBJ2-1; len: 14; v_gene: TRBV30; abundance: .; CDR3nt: TGTGCCTGGAGTGTTAGCGGGAGGGCTAGTGAGCAGTTCTTC; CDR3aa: CAWSVSGRASEQFF
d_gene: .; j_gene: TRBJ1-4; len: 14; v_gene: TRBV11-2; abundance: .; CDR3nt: TGTGCCAGCAGCCCGGGGACAACTAATGAAAAACTGTTTTTT; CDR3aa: CASSPGTTNEKLFF
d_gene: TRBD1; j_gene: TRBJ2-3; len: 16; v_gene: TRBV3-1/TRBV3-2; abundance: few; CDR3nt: TGTGCCAGCAGCCATGGACAGGGGAGGGTGACAGATACGCAGTATTTT; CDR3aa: CASSHGQGRVTDTQYF
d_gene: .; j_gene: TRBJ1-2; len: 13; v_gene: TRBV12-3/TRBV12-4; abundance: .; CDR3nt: TGTGCCAGCAGCACCAGACGAGGCGATGGCTACACCTTC; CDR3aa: CASSTRRGDGYTF
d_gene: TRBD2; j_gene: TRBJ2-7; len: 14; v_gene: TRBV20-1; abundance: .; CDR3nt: TGCAGTGCTAGTGCTAGCGGGAGACGGTACGAGCAGTACTTC; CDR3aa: CSASASGRRYEQYF
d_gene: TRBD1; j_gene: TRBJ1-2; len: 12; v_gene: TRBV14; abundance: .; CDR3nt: TGTGCCAGCAGCCTGGGACAGAGTGGCTACACCTTC; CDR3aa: CASSLGQSGYTF